This paragraph reports one TCR beta chain. Its antigen is not known. An even split of each subset's genomic DNA across several immunoSEQ plates was performed. Using immunoSEQ multiplex PCR, the repertoire was profiled, and TCRdb retains in-frame clones only, with some absent. The sample lists 450,000 to 600,000 clones; 79% were seen once. This CDR3 has 15 residues. V was shortened by 3 bases and J by 4 bases, with 15 bases between the two germline ends. Germline CDR1 reads KGHSH; CDR2 reads LQKENI. These data originate in a study of shared clonotypes between healthy human individuals. Broader study findings: Only blood samples were collected, and tissue repertoires likely differ.

Sequenced input: PBMCs. This TCR was recovered from a woman aged 40 to 50 in good health. Some clones in this sample may be carry-over from other donors' samples. The chain employs TRBV18 and TRBJ1-1; D is unresolved. In nucleotides, the CDR3 is TGTGCCAGCTCACCTGCGGGCGGGATTGGCACTGAAGCTTTCTTT. Protein product: CASSPAGGIGTEAFF.